The present TCR beta chain was sequenced within a study of breast tumors, draining lymph nodes, adjacent tissues. Many counts were recorded for this clonotype. Its specificity is not known. Study-wide points: Data fit most tumor T cells coming from lymph node, expanding in tumor.

Via MiXCR, TCRdb re-called the multiplex PCR reads, giving one row per CDR3 protein. Seen here are 270,000 or so distinct CDR3 sequences, 30% observed once, and the top ten hold about 1%. Samples came from axillary lymph nodes draining the breast cancer. The length of the CDR3 is 14 residues. The V end was cut by 3 bases, the J end by 7 bases, with 16 bases between. Germline V gene sequence: CDR1 ENHRY, CDR2 SYGVKD. This chain links TRBV10-3 with TRBJ2-7; D assignment may be TRBD1 or TRBD2 (5 bases each). The source is a female donor with breast cancer. Some clones in this sample may be carry-over from other donors' samples. The specimen sequenced was axillary lymph node tissue. CDR3 amino acids: CAISDAYVGEEQYF. In nucleotides, the CDR3 is TGTGCCATCAGTGACGCATATGTGGGGGAAGAGCAGTACTTC.